This T cell receptor (beta chain) was recovered during a study of shared clonotypes between healthy human individuals. Study information: Per donor, three plates held CD4 naive cells, three held CD4 memory, two held CD8 naive and one held CD8 memory. Notes on the study in general: The study's rarefaction showed incomplete sorted-subset sequencing despite large depth.

At deep level, the assay was performed. The method was immunoSEQ multiplex PCR; TCRdb's version includes in-frame clones alone and lacks a portion of them. Of about 1.5 million clones in the sample, approximately 98% were seen once. In the CD4+ fraction, cells were divided into CD45RA+ naive and CD45RA-negative memory subsets. This CDR3 is built from 14 residues. Germline CDR1 and CDR2: SQVTM and ANQGSEA. The V and J ends lost 6 bases and 2 bases, in that order; junction bases with no gene match: 6. Concerning this clone itself: Its antigen is still unknown.

The origin of this receptor is a man aged 25-45 years in good health. Sample: naive CD4+ T cells sorted from blood. Subset denoted: CD45RA+ positively selected. The V call is TRBV29-1, the J call TRBJ2-1; 8 positions match TRBD1. In DNA form, the CDR3 reads TGCAGCGTGGACAGGGTACCCCCCTACAATGAGCAGTTCTTC. Its protein product is CSVDRVPPYNEQFF.